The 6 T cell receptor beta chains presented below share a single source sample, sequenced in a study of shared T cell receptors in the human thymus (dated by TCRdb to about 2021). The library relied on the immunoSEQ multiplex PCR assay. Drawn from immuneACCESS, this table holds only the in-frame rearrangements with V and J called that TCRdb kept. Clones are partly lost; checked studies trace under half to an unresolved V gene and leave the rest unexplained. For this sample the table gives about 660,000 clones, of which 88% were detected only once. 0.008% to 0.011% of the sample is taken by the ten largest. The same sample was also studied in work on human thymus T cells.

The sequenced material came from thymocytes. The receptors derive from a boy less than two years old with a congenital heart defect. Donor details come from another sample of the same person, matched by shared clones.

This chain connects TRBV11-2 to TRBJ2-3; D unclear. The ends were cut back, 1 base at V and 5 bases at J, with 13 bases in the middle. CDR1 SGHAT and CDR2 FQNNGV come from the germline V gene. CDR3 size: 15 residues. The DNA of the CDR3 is TGTGCCAGCAGCTTAGCTAATACGTCTGAAGATACGCAGTATTTT. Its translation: CASSLANTSEDTQYF.

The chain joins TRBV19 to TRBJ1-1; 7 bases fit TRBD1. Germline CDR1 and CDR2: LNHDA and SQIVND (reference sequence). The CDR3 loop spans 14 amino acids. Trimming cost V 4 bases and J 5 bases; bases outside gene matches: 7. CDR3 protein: CASSTGGRRTEAFF. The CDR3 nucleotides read TGTGCCAGTAGTACAGGGGGTCGTCGGACTGAAGCTTTCTTT.

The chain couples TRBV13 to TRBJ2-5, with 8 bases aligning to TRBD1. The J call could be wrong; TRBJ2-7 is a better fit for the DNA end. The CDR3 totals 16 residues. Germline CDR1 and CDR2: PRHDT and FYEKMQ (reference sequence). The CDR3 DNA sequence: TGTGCCAGCAGCTTCGGACAGGGCTTAAATGCCTACGAGCAGTACTTC. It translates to CASSFGQGLNAYEQYF.

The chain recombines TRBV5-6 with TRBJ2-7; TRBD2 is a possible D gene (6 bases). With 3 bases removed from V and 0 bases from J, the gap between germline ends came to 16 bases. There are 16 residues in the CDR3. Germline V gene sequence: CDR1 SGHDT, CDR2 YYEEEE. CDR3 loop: CASSSPWGVSSYEQYF. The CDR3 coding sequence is TGTGCCAGCAGCTCCCCTTGGGGGGTAAGCTCCTACGAGCAGTACTTC.

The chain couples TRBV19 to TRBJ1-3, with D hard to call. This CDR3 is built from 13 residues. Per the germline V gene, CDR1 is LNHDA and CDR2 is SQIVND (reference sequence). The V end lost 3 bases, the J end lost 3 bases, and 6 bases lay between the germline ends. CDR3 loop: CASSIRFGNTIYF. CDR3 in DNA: TGTGCCAGTAGTATTCGGTTTGGAAACACCATATATTTT.

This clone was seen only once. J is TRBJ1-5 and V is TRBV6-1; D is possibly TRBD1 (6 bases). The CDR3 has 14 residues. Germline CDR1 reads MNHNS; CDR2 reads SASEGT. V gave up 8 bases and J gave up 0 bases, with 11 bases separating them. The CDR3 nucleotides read TGTGCCAGCCGGGACAACTATAGCAATCAGCCCCAGCATTTT. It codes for CASRDNYSNQPQHF.